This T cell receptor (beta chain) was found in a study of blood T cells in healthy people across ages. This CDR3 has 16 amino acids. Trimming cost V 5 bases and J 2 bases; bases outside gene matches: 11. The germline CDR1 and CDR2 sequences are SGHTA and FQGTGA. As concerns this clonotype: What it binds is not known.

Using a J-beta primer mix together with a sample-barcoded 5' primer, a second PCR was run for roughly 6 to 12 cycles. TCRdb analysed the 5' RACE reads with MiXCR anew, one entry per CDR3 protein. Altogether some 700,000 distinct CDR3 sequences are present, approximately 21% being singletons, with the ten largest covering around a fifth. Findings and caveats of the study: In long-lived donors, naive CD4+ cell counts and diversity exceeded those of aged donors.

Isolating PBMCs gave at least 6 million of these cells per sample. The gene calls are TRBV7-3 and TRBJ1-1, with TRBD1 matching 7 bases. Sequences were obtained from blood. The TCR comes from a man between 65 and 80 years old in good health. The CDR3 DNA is TGTGCCAGCAGCCTGACGTCGACAGGGTTTAACACTGAAGCTTTCTTT. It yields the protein CASSLTSTGFNTEAFF. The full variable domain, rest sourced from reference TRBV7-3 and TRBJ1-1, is GAGVSQTPSNKVTEKGKYVELRCDPISGHTALYWYRQSLGQGPEFLIYFQGTGAADDSGLPNDRFFAVRPEGSVSTLKIQRTERGDSAVYLCASSLTSTGFNTEAFFGQGTRLTVV.